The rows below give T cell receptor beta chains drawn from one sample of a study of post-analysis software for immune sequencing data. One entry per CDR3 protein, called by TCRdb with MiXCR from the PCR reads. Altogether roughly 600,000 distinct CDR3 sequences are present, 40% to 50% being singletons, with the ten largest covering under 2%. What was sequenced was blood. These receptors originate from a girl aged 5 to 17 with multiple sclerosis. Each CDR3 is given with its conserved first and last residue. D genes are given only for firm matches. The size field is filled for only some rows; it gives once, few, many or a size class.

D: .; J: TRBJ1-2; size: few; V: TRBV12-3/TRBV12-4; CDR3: CASSSPKGGRYGYTF; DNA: TGTGCCAGCAGCTCCCCCAAGGGAGGTCGGTATGGCTACACCTTC
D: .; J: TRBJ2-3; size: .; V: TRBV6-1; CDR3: CASSDGLSTDTQYF; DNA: TGTGCCAGCAGTGACGGGCTTAGCACAGATACGCAGTATTTT
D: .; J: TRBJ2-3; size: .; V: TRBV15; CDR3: CATSRDPGTDTQYF; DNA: TGTGCCACCAGCAGAGATCCCGGCACAGATACGCAGTATTTT
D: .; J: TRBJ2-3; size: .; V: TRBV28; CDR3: CASSDLLETTDTQYF; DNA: TGTGCCAGCAGCGACCTCCTTGAGACCACAGATACGCAGTATTTT
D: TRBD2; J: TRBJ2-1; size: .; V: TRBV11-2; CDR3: CASSPNSGRSYNEQFF; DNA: TGTGCCAGCAGCCCAAATAGCGGGCGGTCCTACAATGAGCAGTTCTTC
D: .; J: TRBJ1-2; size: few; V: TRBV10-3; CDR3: CATQDGPYGYTF; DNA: TGTGCCACCCAGGACGGTCCCTATGGCTACACCTTC
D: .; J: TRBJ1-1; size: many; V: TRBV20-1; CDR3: CSASPLDKNTEAFF; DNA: TGCAGTGCTAGCCCCCTGGACAAAAACACTGAAGCTTTCTTT
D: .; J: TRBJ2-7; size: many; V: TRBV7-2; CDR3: CASSLPAGPAKQYF; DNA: TGTGCCAGCAGCTTACCGGCGGGACCAGCGAAGCAGTACTTC
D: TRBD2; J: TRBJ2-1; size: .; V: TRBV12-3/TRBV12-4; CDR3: CASSPWASSGSNEQFF; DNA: TGTGCCAGCAGTCCCTGGGCATCTAGCGGGTCGAATGAGCAGTTCTTC
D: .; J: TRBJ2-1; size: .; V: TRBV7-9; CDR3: CASNPWGGEQFF; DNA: TGTGCCAGCAACCCCTGGGGTGGCGAGCAGTTCTTC
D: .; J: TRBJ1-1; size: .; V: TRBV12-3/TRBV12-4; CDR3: CASSLGAVREAFF; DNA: TGTGCCAGCAGTTTAGGTGCGGTAAGAGAGGCTTTCTTT
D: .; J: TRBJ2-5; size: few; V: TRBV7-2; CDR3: CASSGLAKETQYF; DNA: TGTGCCAGCAGCGGGCTAGCGAAGGAGACCCAGTACTTC
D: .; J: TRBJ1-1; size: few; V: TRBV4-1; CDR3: CASSQGDFGLTEAFF; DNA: TGCGCCAGCAGCCAAGGGGACTTCGGGCTCACTGAAGCTTTCTTT
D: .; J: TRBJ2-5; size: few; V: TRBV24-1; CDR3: CATSAPENGETQYF; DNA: TGTGCCACCAGCGCCCCTGAAAACGGAGAGACCCAGTACTTC
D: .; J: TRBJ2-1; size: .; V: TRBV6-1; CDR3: CASSAGNQGAEQFF; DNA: TGTGCCAGCAGTGCGGGGAATCAAGGCGCCGAGCAGTTCTTC
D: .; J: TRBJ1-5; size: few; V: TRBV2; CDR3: CASSVGLSNQPQHF; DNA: TGTGCCAGCAGCGTAGGTTTAAGCAATCAGCCCCAGCATTTT
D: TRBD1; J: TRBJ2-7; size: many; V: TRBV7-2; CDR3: CASSSGQGSYEQYF; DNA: TGTGCCAGCAGTTCGGGACAGGGTTCCTACGAGCAGTACTTC
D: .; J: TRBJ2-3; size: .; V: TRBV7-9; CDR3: CASSPWLSSTDTQYF; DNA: TGTGCCAGCAGCCCTTGGCTGTCCAGCACAGATACGCAGTATTTT
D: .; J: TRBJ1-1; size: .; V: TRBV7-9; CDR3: CANSLAGVHTEAFF; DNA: TGTGCCAACAGCTTAGCGGGGGTCCACACTGAAGCTTTCTTT
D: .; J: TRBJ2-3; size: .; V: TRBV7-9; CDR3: CASSLGGVGDTQYF; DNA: TGTGCCAGCAGCTTAGGGGGGGTCGGGGATACGCAGTATTTT
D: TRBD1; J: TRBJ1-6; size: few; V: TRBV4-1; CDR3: CASSQSPGTGLNSPLHF; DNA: TGCGCCAGCAGCCAGAGTCCCGGGACAGGGCTAAATTCACCCCTCCACTTT
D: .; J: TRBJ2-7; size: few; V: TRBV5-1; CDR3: CASSFSQDYEQYF; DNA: TGCGCCAGCAGCTTCTCCCAAGACTACGAGCAGTACTTC
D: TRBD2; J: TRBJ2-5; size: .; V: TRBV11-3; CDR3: CASSPTSGRSTETQYF; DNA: TGTGCCAGCAGCCCGACTAGCGGCCGTTCGACAGAGACCCAGTACTTC
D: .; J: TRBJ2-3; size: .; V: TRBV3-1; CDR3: CASSQQAVTDTQYF; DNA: TGTGCCAGCAGCCAACAAGCGGTCACAGATACGCAGTATTTT
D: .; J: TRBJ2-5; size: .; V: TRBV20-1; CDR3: CSAPTPRETQYF; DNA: TGCAGTGCTCCGACCCCGCGAGAGACCCAGTACTTC
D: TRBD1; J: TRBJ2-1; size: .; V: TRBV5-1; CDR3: CASSLFGQGARNEQFF; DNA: TGCGCCAGCAGCTTATTTGGACAGGGGGCAAGAAATGAGCAGTTCTTC
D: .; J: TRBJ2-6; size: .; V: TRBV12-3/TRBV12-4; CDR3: CASSWTDFPPGANVLTF; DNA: TGTGCCAGCAGCTGGACGGATTTCCCTCCTGGGGCCAACGTCCTGACTTTC
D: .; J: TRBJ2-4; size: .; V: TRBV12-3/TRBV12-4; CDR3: CASRSVLREQYF; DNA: TGTGCCAGCAGGTCCGTGCTACGGGAGCAGTACTTC